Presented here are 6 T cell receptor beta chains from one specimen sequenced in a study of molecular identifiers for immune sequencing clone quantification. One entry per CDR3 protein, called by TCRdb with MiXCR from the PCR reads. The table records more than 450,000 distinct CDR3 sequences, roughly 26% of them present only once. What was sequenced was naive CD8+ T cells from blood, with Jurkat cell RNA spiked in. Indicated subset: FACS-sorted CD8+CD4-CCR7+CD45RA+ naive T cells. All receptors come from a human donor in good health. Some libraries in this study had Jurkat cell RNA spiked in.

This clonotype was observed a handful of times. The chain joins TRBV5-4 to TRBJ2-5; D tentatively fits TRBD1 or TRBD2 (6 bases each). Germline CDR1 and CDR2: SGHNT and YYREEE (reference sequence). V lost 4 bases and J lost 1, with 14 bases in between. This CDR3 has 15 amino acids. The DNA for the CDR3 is TGTGCCAGCAGCCCGAGGGGGGAGAGCCAAGAGACCCAGTACTTC. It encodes CASSPRGESQETQYF.

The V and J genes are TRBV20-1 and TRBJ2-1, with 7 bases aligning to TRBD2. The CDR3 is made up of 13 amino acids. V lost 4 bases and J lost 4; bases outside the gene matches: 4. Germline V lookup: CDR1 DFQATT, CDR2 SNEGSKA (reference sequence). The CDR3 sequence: CSANGGGYNEQFF. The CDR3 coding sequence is TGCAGTGCTAACGGGGGAGGGTACAATGAGCAGTTCTTC.

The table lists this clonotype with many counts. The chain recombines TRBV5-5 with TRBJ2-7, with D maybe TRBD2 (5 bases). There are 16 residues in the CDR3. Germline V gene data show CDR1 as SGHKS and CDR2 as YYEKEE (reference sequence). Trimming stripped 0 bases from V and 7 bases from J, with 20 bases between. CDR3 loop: CASSLEGGTSSGEQYF. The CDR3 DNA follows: TGTGCCAGCAGCTTGGAAGGCGGAACCTCTTCGGGGGAGCAGTACTTC.

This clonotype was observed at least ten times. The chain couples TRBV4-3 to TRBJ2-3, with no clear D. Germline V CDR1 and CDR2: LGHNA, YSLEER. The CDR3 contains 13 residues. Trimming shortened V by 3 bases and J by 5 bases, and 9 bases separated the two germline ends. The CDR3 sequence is CASSHSLEDTQYF. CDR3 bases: TGCGCCAGCAGCCATTCACTTGAAGATACGCAGTATTTT.

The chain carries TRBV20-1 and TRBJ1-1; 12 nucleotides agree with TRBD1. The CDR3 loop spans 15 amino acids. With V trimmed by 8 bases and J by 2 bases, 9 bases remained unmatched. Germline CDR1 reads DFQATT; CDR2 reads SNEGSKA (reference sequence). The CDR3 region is CSSAPGQGANTEAFF. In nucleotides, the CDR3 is TGCAGTAGTGCTCCGGGACAGGGGGCCAACACTGAAGCTTTCTTT.

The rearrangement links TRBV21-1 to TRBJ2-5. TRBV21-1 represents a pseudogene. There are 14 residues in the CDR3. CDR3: CASSKRRPRETQYF. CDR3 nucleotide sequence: TGTGCCAGCAGCAAAAGAAGGCCTCGCGAGACCCAGTACTTC.